This T cell receptor (beta chain) derives from a study of blood T cells in healthy people across ages. Whole-study results and caveats: The fall in TCR beta diversity per million T cells was roughly linear with age. Researchers report that TCR beta diversity correlated strongly with naive T cell percentage.

As to this clonotype: Its matching antigen is unknown.

Using a J-beta primer mix together with a sample-barcoded 5' primer, a second PCR was run for about 7 to 12 cycles. A template-switch adaptor that had 12 random nucleotides put a tag on each cDNA molecule. TCRdb fed the 5' RACE reads into MiXCR, producing one record per CDR3 protein. The sample includes around 1,600,000 distinct CDR3 sequences, under 55% of them seen just once. Germline CDR1 DFQATT, CDR2 SNEGSKA (reference sequence). This CDR3 has 17 amino acids. Trimming removed 3 bases from V and 3 bases from J, with 24 bases in between. Specimen: blood. The chain has TRBV20-1 and TRBJ2-7; possibly TRBD1 or TRBD2 for D (5 bases each). The receptor was isolated from a woman younger than 30 in good health. CDR3 protein: CSARPRYKGTIDYEQYF. Here the CDR3 DNA reads TGCAGTGCTAGGCCCCGTTACAAGGGGACCATCGACTACGAGCAGTACTTC.